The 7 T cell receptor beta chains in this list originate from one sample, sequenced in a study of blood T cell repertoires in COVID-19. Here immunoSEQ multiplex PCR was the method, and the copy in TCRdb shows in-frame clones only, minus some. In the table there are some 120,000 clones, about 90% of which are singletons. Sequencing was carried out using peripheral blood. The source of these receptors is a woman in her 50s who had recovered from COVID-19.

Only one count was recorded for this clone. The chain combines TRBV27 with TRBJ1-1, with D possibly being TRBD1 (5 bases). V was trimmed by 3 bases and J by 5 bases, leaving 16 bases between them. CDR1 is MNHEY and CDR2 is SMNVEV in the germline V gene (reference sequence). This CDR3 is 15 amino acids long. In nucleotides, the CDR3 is TGTGCCAGCAGTTTGAGGTCCAGGGAATGGACTGAAGCTTTCTTT. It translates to CASSLRSREWTEAFF.

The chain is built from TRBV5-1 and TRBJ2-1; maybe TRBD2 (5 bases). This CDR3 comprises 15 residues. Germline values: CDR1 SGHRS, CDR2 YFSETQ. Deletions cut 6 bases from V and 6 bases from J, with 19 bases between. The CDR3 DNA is TGCGCCAGCACCGAGGCCGCCCCGGGGTCCAATGAGCAGTTCTTC. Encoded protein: CASTEAAPGSNEQFF.

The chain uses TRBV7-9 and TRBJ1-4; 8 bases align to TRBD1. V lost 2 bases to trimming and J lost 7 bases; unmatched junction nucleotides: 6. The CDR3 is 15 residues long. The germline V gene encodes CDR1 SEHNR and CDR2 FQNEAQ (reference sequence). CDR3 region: CASSLWSDRGEKLFF. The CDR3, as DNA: TGTGCCAGCAGCTTATGGTCCGACAGGGGTGAAAAACTGTTTTTT.

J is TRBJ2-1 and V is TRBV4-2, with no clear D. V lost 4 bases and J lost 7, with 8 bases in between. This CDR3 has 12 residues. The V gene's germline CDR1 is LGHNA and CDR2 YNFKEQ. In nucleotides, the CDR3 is TGTGCCAGCAGCCGTACTGAAAATGAGCAGTTCTTC. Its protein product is CASSRTENEQFF.

CDR3 in DNA: TGTGCCAGCAGTTTGGCCGGGATGATTAATCAGCCCCAGCATTTT. Protein: CASSLAGMINQPQHF. The V call is TRBV6-2 or TRBV6-3, the J call TRBJ1-5; D unclear. Trimming cost V 4 bases and J 4 bases, with 14 bases left between them. CDR3 size: 15 residues. Germline loops: CDR1 MNHEY, CDR2 SVGEGT.

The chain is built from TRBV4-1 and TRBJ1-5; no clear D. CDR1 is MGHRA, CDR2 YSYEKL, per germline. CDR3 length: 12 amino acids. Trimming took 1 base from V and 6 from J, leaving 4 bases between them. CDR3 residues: CASSQAGQPQHF. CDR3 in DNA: TGCGCCAGCAGCCAAGCAGGTCAGCCCCAGCATTTT.

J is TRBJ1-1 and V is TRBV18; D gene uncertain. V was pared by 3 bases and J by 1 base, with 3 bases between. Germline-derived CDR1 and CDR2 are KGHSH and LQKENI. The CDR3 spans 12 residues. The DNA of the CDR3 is TGTGCCAGCTCACCCAGGAACACTGAAGCTTTCTTT. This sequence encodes CASSPRNTEAFF.